The entry below gives a single T cell receptor beta chain sequence along with its context. The table lists this clone with a count of one. Its antigen specificity is not known. No much larger clone is present one base from it, and per-base qualities are unavailable. The cohort consisted of 650 to 700 healthy bone marrow donors. At the time of sampling, all cohort members were nominally healthy, though unrecorded immune exposures were likely present. The donor was CMV seropositive and was included in the group of approximately 310 seropositive cohort members. A peripheral blood sample was provided by each donor, and peripheral blood mononuclear cells were used for TCR beta sequencing. The Qiagen DNeasy Blood Extraction Kit was used to extract genomic DNA from the blood cell samples. These data come from a study of cytomegalovirus exposure and HLA in healthy donors (TCRdb year 2017). Looking at the study overall: According to an earlier analysis of several hundred of the donors, 150 million to 200 million T cells yielded some 110 million unique TCR beta sequences and about 300 Gb of sequence data. An early release that covered roughly 600 HLA-typed donors contained approximately 290 gigabases of sequencing data and roughly 84 million unique TCR sequences. Of the approximately 400 genotyped donors, around 81% fell in the genetic ancestry cluster associated with self-reported Caucasian donors. The study aimed to test whether signatures of past pathogen exposure could be identified by cataloging public T cell receptors. Using immunosequencing, the study profiled T cell repertoires from some 670 subjects and related those repertoires to cytomegalovirus serostatus. Besides the first cohort of 666 subjects, a separate validation cohort made up of roughly 120 different subjects was used. The study combined high-throughput TCR immunosequencing, statistical association of individual TCRs with disease status, and machine learning to predict cytomegalovirus infection status. To study patterns of TCR occurrence, a later analysis re-analyzed previously published TCR beta repertoires from several hundred donors and added high-resolution HLA genotyping. Rather than drawing on any new phenotypic data, the later analysis identified candidate immune exposures from TCR beta sequences and the way those sequences occurred across donors. In an earlier analysis of more than 550 of the donors, high-throughput TCR beta sequencing was used to judge whether each TCR beta V gene segment behaved as functional or pseudogenic. Donor age, sex, ethnicity and CMV serostatus were compiled together with the repertoire data. Genome-wide SNP genotypes for about 60% of the 666 donors were used in a later genetic analysis, which treated that subset as a discovery cohort. Every discovery cohort repertoire had been produced on one sequencing platform. HLA typing included class I and class II loci at four-digit resolution. The number of typed donors differed by locus: about 620-640 for A, B, C, DRB1 and DQB1; some 500 for DQA1; about 600 for DPA1; and roughly 490 for DPB1. Several DR-DQ haplotypes were handled as single units for association and clustering because linkage in the cohort was strong. On average, 235,054 unique TCR beta nucleotide sequences were sequenced per donor among a few hundred genotyped donors of the cohort, with about 17% of those sequences being non-productive.

Broader findings and caveats from the paper: In this cohort, only TCR beta chains were sequenced, and detectable features were limited by the absence of alpha or paired-chain data. A cluster of highly shared sequence variants was judged likely to be a technical artifact of the sequencing pipeline. According to a later genetic analysis, donors in an Asian-associated ancestry cluster had fewer N-insertions in productive TCRs than the approximately 690-donor mean. Specific HLA alleles were associated with 15,000 to 20,000 TCR beta sequences at a false discovery rate of 0.05 in a later analysis. Some IMGT-functional V segments, including TRBV6-2 and TRBV6-3, could not be distinguished by the 87-base-pair reads and were therefore excluded. In a later analysis, several top co-occurrence clusters were reported to appear linked to parvovirus B19, influenza, CMV and Epstein-Barr virus. The study listed around 160 TCR beta chains as associated with cytomegalovirus. In a later analysis, most CMV-associated TCR beta chains were found to appear HLA-restricted, with HLA associations seemingly driven largely by CMV exposure. Linkage disequilibrium might explain the correlated functional status among segregating V segments, but an unknown experimental factor could not be ruled out. Across donors, most TCR sequences were observed very rarely, whereas some public TCRs were present in many individuals. Roughly uniform sequencing depth across donors was assumed in presence/absence analyses, although this assumption may not hold. In a later analysis, TCR association rates were found to vary across HLA loci, with the most associated TCRs seen for DRB1 alleles and the fewest for HLA-C alleles. V-gene and J-gene trimming of TCR beta chains was associated with a missense DCLRE1C variant in a later genetic analysis, and the association was replicated in an independent cohort. Some 15 rarely observed V segments, including chromosome 9 orphons, were excluded from the earlier analysis of some 590 of the donors because counts were too low. A later analysis found that HLA-associated TCR beta chains were more clonally expanded and had lower generation probabilities than equally common non-associated chains. The classifier was reported to diagnose cytomegalovirus status with high specificity and sensitivity in both the original cohort and the validation cohort. A further reported finding was that TCR beta sequences accurately predicted the HLA-A and HLA-B alleles for most subjects in the first cohort. In an earlier analysis of more than 450 of the donors, most TCR beta V segments were observed in productive rearrangements about 90% or about 30% of the time, broadly matching IMGT annotations. It was suggested by the authors that the approach could potentially be generalized to other disease states and immunological phenotypes. A few of the identified cytomegalovirus-associated TCR beta chains were confirmed in vitro to be specific for cytomegalovirus antigens. For the cohort, immune exposure information was limited to CMV serostatus. When HLA alleles, especially DR and DQ, strongly co-occurred, attributing TCR associations to individual alleles was difficult. Because HLA typing was unavailable for some donors at each locus, only the typed subset was used in association tests.

Library method: the immunoSEQ multiplex PCR assay. For the multiplex PCR, a mixture combining 60 forward primers for TCR Vbeta segments and 13 reverse primers for TCR Jbeta segments was used. A multiplex PCR assay on genomic DNA amplified the CDR3 region of rearranged TCR beta genes. The amplified TCR beta libraries were sequenced on the Illumina HiSeq System as 87-base-pair reads. The source study handled its data this way. In a later analysis, some 80 million unique TCR beta chains were counted across the roughly 610 repertoires, and roughly 11 million of these chains were shared by at least two donors. Raw reads were error-corrected and collapsed into unique sequences by a nearest-neighbor algorithm in which closely related sequences were merged to remove PCR and sequencing errors. CDR3 sequences were aligned to IMGT reference sequences to assign V, D and J gene segments. Each retained sequence needed at least a six-nucleotide match to both a V gene segment and a J gene segment. A rearrangement counted as productive if the CDR3 had no stop codons and remained in frame with V and J, and every other rearrangement counted as non-productive. CDR3 was defined by IMGT convention, running from the second conserved V-encoded cysteine to the conserved J-encoded phenylalanine. Sequences without an unambiguous match to a single V gene segment were excluded from the earlier analysis of 450 to 650 of the donors. An earlier analysis of several hundred of the donors called V segments functional above 56.7% productive rearrangements and segregating when the between-donor standard deviation exceeded 5%. A statistical classification framework was developed to diagnose cytomegalovirus status using the catalog of TCR beta chain sequences. A later analysis assigned V and J genes by comparing TCR nucleotide sequences with IMGT/GENE-DB human TR gene sequences. A later analysis assigned CDR3 sequences and most-parsimonious VDJ recombination scenarios with the TCRdist pipeline. A later analysis defined each TCR beta chain by its CDR3 amino acid sequence plus V-gene family, and excluded reads lacking a unique V-gene family. In a later analysis, approximately 640 highly shared, low-generation-probability nucleotide sequences were removed to address suspected cross-contamination and a sequencing artifact. In a later analysis, a clonal expansion index for each public chain was calculated from normalized within-repertoire ranks of inferred template counts. A later analysis computed generation probabilities with a VDJ recombination model fitted to out-of-frame rearrangements, and checked the results against IGoR. Hypergeometric tests were used in a later analysis to score TCR-TCR, TCR-HLA and TCR-CMV co-occurrence, with a repertoire-size bias correction applied to the TCR pairs. To estimate false discovery rates, a later analysis permuted the HLA or CMV assignments 20 times. A later analysis grouped co-occurring TCRs with DBSCAN, adding TCRdist sequence similarity when clustering within HLA-allele-positive subsets. Repertoires with fewer than 30,000 or more than 120,000 public chains, plus five repertoires with anomalous nucleotide sharing, were excluded from co-occurrence clustering. TCRdb's version of the immuneACCESS table is confined to in-frame rearrangements and falls short of the full clone set. An unresolved V gene accounts for under half of the shortfall where checked; the remainder is of unknown origin. V, J and clone size are those of that table, while D and trimming were read from the DNA. The sample has about 60,000 clones on record, less than 85% of them singletons. The top ten constitute approximately 19% of the sample.

From the cysteine through the phenylalanine, the CDR3 covers 16 amino acids. Only CDR3 DNA is held: 48 bases, read in frame from base 1. Per the germline V gene, MDHEN is the CDR1 and SYDVKM is the CDR2. V trim: 3 bases; J trim: 3 bases; unmatched bases: 6. The sequence came from a woman aged 55-69 years in good health and CMV-seropositive. Sequencing was performed on PBMCs. The V and J genes are TRBV28 and TRBJ1-4; TRBD1 agrees with 8 junctional bases. The nucleotide sequence is TGTGCCAGCAGTTTGTTACAGGGGGGAGCTAATGAAAAACTGTTTTTT. It codes for CASSLLQGGANEKLFF.